This T cell receptor (beta chain) was sequenced for a study of T-cell reconstitution after alpha-beta-depleted transplantation in children. Whole-study findings and limits: By one year post-transplant, T-cell counts and diversity largely arose from T cells that were newly produced. About two months after transplant, alpha-beta T cells reportedly came from several hundred expanded graft clones. The origin of high day-60 TCRbeta diversity in some patients lay in surviving recipient T cells and thymic progenitors.

This clonotype has more than one count but fewer than ten. Its antigen is not known. The TCRbeta library incorporated unique molecular identifiers. TCRdb re-derived calls from the PCR reads in MiXCR, one entry per CDR3 protein. This table has around 700,000 distinct CDR3 sequences, about 12% appearing once. Germline assignment: CDR1 MDHEN and CDR2 SYDVKM. The V gene end was trimmed by 5 bases and the J gene end by 5 bases; junction bases not matched to a gene: 11. This CDR3 region has 16 residues. Source: PBMCs, taken before TCRalphabeta/CD19-depleted stem cell transplant. The chain is built from TRBV28 and TRBJ2-1; 8 nucleotides line up with TRBD2. The receptor comes from a girl aged 2 to 10 with congenital amegakaryocytic thrombocytopenia, due to receive a stem cell transplant. The CDR3 is CASSLLAGGMDNEQFF. CDR3 bases: TGTGCCAGCAGTCTCCTGGCGGGAGGAATGGACAATGAGCAGTTCTTC. The full variable domain, its missing parts supplied by reference TRBV28 and TRBJ2-1, is DVKVTQSSRYLVKRTGEKVFLECVQDMDHENMFWYRQDPGLGLRLIYFSYDVKMKEKGDIPEGYSVSREKKERFSLILESASTNQTSMYLCASSLLAGGMDNEQFFGPGTRLTVL.